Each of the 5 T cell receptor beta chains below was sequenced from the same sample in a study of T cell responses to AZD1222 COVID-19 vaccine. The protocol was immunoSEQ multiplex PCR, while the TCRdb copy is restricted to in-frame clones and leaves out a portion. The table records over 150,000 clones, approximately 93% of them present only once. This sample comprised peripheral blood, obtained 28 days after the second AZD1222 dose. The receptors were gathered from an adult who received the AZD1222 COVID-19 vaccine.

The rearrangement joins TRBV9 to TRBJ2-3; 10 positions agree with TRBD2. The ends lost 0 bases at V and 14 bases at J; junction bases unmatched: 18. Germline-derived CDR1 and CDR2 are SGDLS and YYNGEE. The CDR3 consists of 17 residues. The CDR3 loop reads CASSVVSSGRAPVGGYF. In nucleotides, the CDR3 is TGTGCCAGCAGCGTAGTTTCAAGCGGGAGGGCCCCGGTAGGAGGGTATTTT.

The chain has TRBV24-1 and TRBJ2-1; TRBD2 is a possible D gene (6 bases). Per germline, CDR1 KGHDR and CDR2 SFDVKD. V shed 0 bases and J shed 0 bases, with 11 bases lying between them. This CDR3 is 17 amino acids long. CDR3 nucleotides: TGTGCCACCAGTGATTTGTCACGGGGGAGCTCCTACAATGAGCAGTTCTTC. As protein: CATSDLSRGSSYNEQFF.

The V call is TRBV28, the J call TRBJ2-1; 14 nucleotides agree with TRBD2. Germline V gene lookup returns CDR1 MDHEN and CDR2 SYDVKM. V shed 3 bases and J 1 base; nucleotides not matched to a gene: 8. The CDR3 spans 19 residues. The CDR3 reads CASSLPRLAGGWSYNEQFF. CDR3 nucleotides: TGTGCCAGCAGTTTGCCGAGACTAGCGGGAGGGTGGTCCTACAATGAGCAGTTCTTC.

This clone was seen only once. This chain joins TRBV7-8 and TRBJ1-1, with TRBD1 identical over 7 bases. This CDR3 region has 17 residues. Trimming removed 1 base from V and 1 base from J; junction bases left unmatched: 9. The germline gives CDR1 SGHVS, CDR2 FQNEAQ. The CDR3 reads CASSLGSGRGRNTEAFF. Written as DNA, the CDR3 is TGTGCCAGCAGCTTAGGTTCGGGCAGGGGGAGGAACACTGAAGCTTTCTTT.

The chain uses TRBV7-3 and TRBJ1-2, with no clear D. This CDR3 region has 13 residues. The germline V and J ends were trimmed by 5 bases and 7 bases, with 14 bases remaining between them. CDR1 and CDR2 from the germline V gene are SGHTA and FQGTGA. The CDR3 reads CASSLDSRGGYTF. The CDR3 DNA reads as TGTGCCAGCAGCCTCGACTCCCGGGGTGGCTACACCTTC.